This T cell receptor beta chain was recorded in a study of identical twins. Study findings and constraints: A lower insertion count was a feature of abundant cord blood beta clonotypes, with no such feature in memory repertoires.

V was clipped by 3 bases and J by 2 bases; unmatched bases: 6. The CDR3 is 15 residues long. CDR1 is SGHKS, CDR2 YYEKEE, per germline (reference sequence). This clonotype was observed many times. Its antigen remains unidentified. Template switching introduced a universal primer site, and the cDNA bore unique molecular identifiers. TCRdb re-derived calls from the 5' RACE reads in MiXCR, one entry per CDR3 protein. The sample carries 520,000 or so distinct CDR3 sequences, 22% recorded once. These sequences were also reported in another study, on T cells expressing NK-cell markers. That report notes: Within the sequenced cohort of eight donors, seven exhibited HCMV seropositivity and one was seronegative. Questions lingered over whether expanded NKG2C+ T cell clones were HCMV-specific.

The chain couples TRBV5-5 to TRBJ2-3; TRBD2 aligns across 7 bases. Sequencing was carried out using CD4+ T cells sorted from blood. The clonotype comes from a woman under 30 in good health. CDR3 loop: CASSWGGLITDTQYF. CDR3 in DNA: TGTGCCAGCAGCTGGGGGGGACTTATCACAGATACGCAGTATTTT.